The rows below give T cell receptor beta chains drawn from one sample of a study of identical twins. TCRdb fed the 5' RACE reads into MiXCR, producing one record per CDR3 protein. The data hold about 220,000 distinct CDR3 sequences, with 7% to 8.5% observed a single time. The same sample was also used in a study of yellow fever vaccine responses in identical twins.

Sequencing used CD8+ T cells sorted from blood. The receptor set was obtained from a woman aged 18-29 years in good health. Each CDR3 is given with its conserved first and last residue. D genes are given only for firm matches. Size is omitted from some rows. Given values are once, few, many or a class for expanded clones.

clone size: many
D gene: -
V gene: TRBV20-1
J gene: TRBJ2-2
CDR3 protein: CSARVPDTGELFF
CDR3 DNA: TGCAGTGCTAGGGTCCCGGACACCGGGGAGCTGTTTTTT

clone size: many
D gene: TRBD1
V gene: TRBV6-6
J gene: TRBJ1-3
CDR3 protein: CASSYSQGAPGNTIYF
CDR3 DNA: TGTGCCAGCAGTTACTCCCAGGGGGCGCCCGGAAACACCATATATTTT

clone size: few
D gene: TRBD2
V gene: TRBV5-6
J gene: TRBJ2-7
CDR3 protein: CASSWPLTSGRPYEQYF
CDR3 DNA: TGTGCCAGCAGCTGGCCCCTTACTAGCGGGAGGCCCTACGAGCAGTACTTC

clone size: -
D gene: -
V gene: TRBV4-1
J gene: TRBJ1-2
CDR3 protein: CASSQEVEGSNYGYTF
CDR3 DNA: TGCGCCAGCAGCCAAGAAGTTGAGGGTTCGAACTATGGCTACACCTTC

clone size: -
D gene: -
V gene: TRBV12-3/TRBV12-4
J gene: TRBJ2-3
CDR3 protein: CASSLGTHTDTQYF
CDR3 DNA: TGTGCCAGCAGTTTAGGGACCCACACAGATACGCAGTATTTT

clone size: many
D gene: TRBD2
V gene: TRBV4-1
J gene: TRBJ2-5
CDR3 protein: CASSQTGLAETQYF
CDR3 DNA: TGCGCCAGCAGCCAAACGGGACTAGCGGAGACCCAGTACTTC

clone size: few
D gene: -
V gene: TRBV25-1
J gene: TRBJ2-1
CDR3 protein: CASSETVGNEQFF
CDR3 DNA: TGTGCCAGCAGTGAAACCGTGGGAAATGAGCAGTTCTTC

clone size: -
D gene: -
V gene: TRBV6-1
J gene: TRBJ2-1
CDR3 protein: CASSDADGHNEQFF
CDR3 DNA: TGTGCCAGCAGTGATGCGGACGGACACAATGAGCAGTTCTTC

clone size: many
D gene: TRBD2
V gene: TRBV28
J gene: TRBJ2-7
CDR3 protein: CASSYRASGPYEQYF
CDR3 DNA: TGTGCCAGCAGCTACCGCGCTAGCGGCCCCTACGAGCAGTACTTC

clone size: few
D gene: TRBD2
V gene: TRBV7-2
J gene: TRBJ2-2
CDR3 protein: CASSPYQGGPNTGELFF
CDR3 DNA: TGTGCCAGCAGCCCATACCAGGGAGGGCCAAACACCGGGGAGCTGTTTTTT

clone size: few
D gene: TRBD2
V gene: TRBV2
J gene: TRBJ2-1
CDR3 protein: CATKATSGKGNEQFF
CDR3 DNA: TGTGCCACCAAAGCGACTAGCGGGAAGGGAAATGAGCAGTTCTTC

clone size: many
D gene: -
V gene: TRBV7-3
J gene: TRBJ2-1
CDR3 protein: CASSLIGRHREHESSYNEQFF
CDR3 DNA: TGTGCCAGCAGCTTAATAGGTAGGCACAGGGAACATGAAAGCTCCTACAATGAGCAGTTCTTC

clone size: few
D gene: TRBD2
V gene: TRBV15
J gene: TRBJ2-2
CDR3 protein: CATSRPETSGSTGELFF
CDR3 DNA: TGTGCCACCAGCAGGCCGGAAACTAGCGGAAGCACCGGGGAGCTGTTTTTT

clone size: many
D gene: TRBD2
V gene: TRBV12-3/TRBV12-4
J gene: TRBJ2-1
CDR3 protein: CASSPTSGSGHEQFF
CDR3 DNA: TGTGCCAGCAGCCCGACCAGCGGGAGTGGGCATGAGCAGTTCTTC

clone size: -
D gene: TRBD1
V gene: TRBV12-3/TRBV12-4
J gene: TRBJ1-2
CDR3 protein: CASSQDREGANYGYTF
CDR3 DNA: TGTGCCAGCAGCCAAGACAGGGAGGGGGCTAACTATGGCTACACCTTC

clone size: few
D gene: -
V gene: TRBV2
J gene: TRBJ2-6
CDR3 protein: CASSEFSGANVLTF
CDR3 DNA: TGTGCCAGCAGCGAGTTCTCTGGGGCCAACGTCCTGACTTTC

clone size: -
D gene: -
V gene: TRBV11-2
J gene: TRBJ2-5
CDR3 protein: CASSQGGYETQYF
CDR3 DNA: TGTGCCAGCAGTCAGGGGGGATATGAGACCCAGTACTTC

clone size: -
D gene: -
V gene: TRBV20-1
J gene: TRBJ2-1
CDR3 protein: CSAPPRSGWDEQFF
CDR3 DNA: TGCAGTGCCCCTCCGAGGAGCGGTTGGGATGAGCAGTTCTTC

clone size: -
D gene: -
V gene: TRBV7-8
J gene: TRBJ2-3
CDR3 protein: CASRAYSSPTDTQYF
CDR3 DNA: TGTGCCAGCCGAGCTTACAGCTCCCCCACAGATACGCAGTATTTT

clone size: few
D gene: -
V gene: TRBV28
J gene: TRBJ1-1
CDR3 protein: CASSLGWREDTEAFF
CDR3 DNA: TGTGCCAGCAGTTTAGGTTGGAGGGAGGACACTGAAGCTTTCTTT

clone size: few
D gene: -
V gene: TRBV5-1
J gene: TRBJ2-1
CDR3 protein: CASSWPAGEVNEQFF
CDR3 DNA: TGCGCCAGCAGCTGGCCGGCAGGGGAAGTTAATGAGCAGTTCTTC

clone size: -
D gene: -
V gene: TRBV18
J gene: TRBJ1-1
CDR3 protein: CASSPGPYRVETEAFF
CDR3 DNA: TGTGCCAGCTCCCCGGGCCCCTACAGGGTGGAGACTGAAGCTTTCTTT

clone size: many
D gene: -
V gene: TRBV11-1
J gene: TRBJ2-3
CDR3 protein: CASSLGWGTGSPKGTQYF
CDR3 DNA: TGTGCCAGCAGCTTAGGTTGGGGAACAGGGTCTCCTAAAGGGACGCAGTATTTT

clone size: -
D gene: -
V gene: TRBV7-9
J gene: TRBJ2-6
CDR3 protein: CASSGPFGSGANVLTF
CDR3 DNA: TGTGCCAGCAGCGGCCCATTCGGCTCTGGGGCCAACGTCCTGACTTTC

clone size: many
D gene: -
V gene: TRBV7-9
J gene: TRBJ2-7
CDR3 protein: CASSFPGTYEQYF
CDR3 DNA: TGTGCCAGCAGTTTCCCGGGCACCTACGAGCAGTACTTC

clone size: many
D gene: -
V gene: TRBV7-8
J gene: TRBJ2-1
CDR3 protein: CASSSSGSGNEQFF
CDR3 DNA: TGTGCCAGCAGTTCGTCTGGGAGCGGAAATGAGCAGTTCTTC

clone size: many
D gene: -
V gene: TRBV9
J gene: TRBJ1-1
CDR3 protein: CASSVGSLNTEAFF
CDR3 DNA: TGTGCCAGCAGCGTAGGCAGCCTGAACACTGAAGCTTTCTTT

clone size: -
D gene: -
V gene: TRBV28
J gene: TRBJ2-5
CDR3 protein: CASTTTLAGEGETQYF
CDR3 DNA: TGTGCCAGCACCACCACCCTAGCCGGAGAGGGGGAGACCCAGTACTTC

clone size: few
D gene: TRBD1
V gene: TRBV7-8
J gene: TRBJ1-1
CDR3 protein: CASSSTDRFYTEAFF
CDR3 DNA: TGTGCCAGCAGCTCCACGGACAGGTTCTACACTGAAGCTTTCTTT

clone size: -
D gene: TRBD2
V gene: TRBV27
J gene: TRBJ2-5
CDR3 protein: CASSKRGEETQYF
CDR3 DNA: TGTGCCAGCAGTAAACGGGGGGAAGAGACCCAGTACTTC

clone size: many
D gene: -
V gene: TRBV6-5
J gene: TRBJ2-3
CDR3 protein: CASSYKAGRTDTQYF
CDR3 DNA: TGTGCCAGCAGTTACAAGGCAGGGAGGACAGATACGCAGTATTTT

clone size: -
D gene: -
V gene: TRBV27
J gene: TRBJ2-2
CDR3 protein: CASSPPYGPGVTGELFF
CDR3 DNA: TGTGCCAGCAGTCCACCGTACGGGCCCGGGGTCACCGGGGAGCTGTTTTTT

clone size: -
D gene: -
V gene: TRBV20-1
J gene: TRBJ1-1
CDR3 protein: CSARYVNTEAFF
CDR3 DNA: TGCAGTGCTAGATACGTGAACACTGAAGCTTTCTTT

clone size: -
D gene: -
V gene: TRBV11-2
J gene: TRBJ2-3
CDR3 protein: CASSPPESTDTQYF
CDR3 DNA: TGTGCCAGCAGCCCACCTGAAAGCACAGATACGCAGTATTTT

clone size: few
D gene: -
V gene: TRBV7-9
J gene: TRBJ2-7
CDR3 protein: CASSSLSSYEQYF
CDR3 DNA: TGTGCCAGCAGCTCCTTAAGCTCCTACGAGCAGTACTTC

clone size: -
D gene: -
V gene: TRBV2
J gene: TRBJ2-3
CDR3 protein: CASSDIDTQYF
CDR3 DNA: TGTGCCAGCAGTGATATAGATACGCAGTATTTT

clone size: few
D gene: TRBD2
V gene: TRBV7-6
J gene: TRBJ2-1
CDR3 protein: CASSPGLGVNEQFF
CDR3 DNA: TGTGCCAGCAGCCCGGGACTAGGTGTGAATGAGCAGTTCTTC

clone size: -
D gene: TRBD2
V gene: TRBV11-1
J gene: TRBJ2-7
CDR3 protein: CASSPSGYPSGRSSYEQYF
CDR3 DNA: TGTGCCAGCAGCCCATCAGGGTATCCTAGCGGGAGGTCTTCCTACGAGCAGTACTTC

clone size: many
D gene: TRBD2
V gene: TRBV15
J gene: TRBJ2-3
CDR3 protein: CATSRDDLSLAGDTDTQYF
CDR3 DNA: TGTGCCACCAGCAGAGATGACTTAAGCCTAGCGGGGGACACAGATACGCAGTATTTT

clone size: -
D gene: TRBD1
V gene: TRBV5-8
J gene: TRBJ2-1
CDR3 protein: CASGLGTGTYEQFF
CDR3 DNA: TGTGCCAGCGGCCTCGGGACAGGGACTTATGAGCAGTTCTTC

clone size: -
D gene: -
V gene: TRBV27
J gene: TRBJ1-1
CDR3 protein: CASSLNREAEAFF
CDR3 DNA: TGTGCCAGCAGTTTAAATAGGGAGGCTGAAGCTTTCTTT

clone size: many
D gene: TRBD1
V gene: TRBV6-2/TRBV6-3
J gene: TRBJ1-1
CDR3 protein: CASSLQGLNTEAFF
CDR3 DNA: TGTGCCAGCAGTTTACAGGGGTTGAACACTGAAGCTTTCTTT

clone size: -
D gene: -
V gene: TRBV12-3/TRBV12-4
J gene: TRBJ2-3
CDR3 protein: CASSLDGPLAQYF
CDR3 DNA: TGTGCCAGCAGTTTAGATGGCCCCTTGGCGCAGTATTTT

clone size: few
D gene: -
V gene: TRBV5-5
J gene: TRBJ2-3
CDR3 protein: CASSLDGGRTDTQYF
CDR3 DNA: TGTGCCAGCAGCCTTGACGGGGGGCGGACAGATACGCAGTATTTT

clone size: many
D gene: -
V gene: TRBV2
J gene: TRBJ1-5
CDR3 protein: CASSEEGNSNQPQHF
CDR3 DNA: TGTGCCAGCAGTGAAGAGGGGAATAGCAATCAGCCCCAGCATTTT

clone size: -
D gene: -
V gene: TRBV29-1
J gene: TRBJ1-2
CDR3 protein: CSVEHRTATYGYGYTF
CDR3 DNA: TGCAGCGTTGAACACCGGACAGCCACCTATGGCTATGGCTACACCTTC

clone size: few
D gene: TRBD2
V gene: TRBV28
J gene: TRBJ2-5
CDR3 protein: CASSLPLAGGSQETQYF
CDR3 DNA: TGTGCCAGCAGTTTACCCCTAGCGGGGGGGAGCCAAGAGACCCAGTACTTC

clone size: -
D gene: TRBD2
V gene: TRBV27
J gene: TRBJ2-4
CDR3 protein: CASSLRPLAGGLIAKNIQYF
CDR3 DNA: TGTGCCAGCAGTTTAAGGCCCCTAGCGGGGGGCCTAATAGCCAAAAACATTCAGTACTTC

clone size: many
D gene: -
V gene: TRBV27
J gene: TRBJ1-1
CDR3 protein: CASSSVTVSGTEAFF
CDR3 DNA: TGTGCCAGCAGTTCCGTGACAGTCTCGGGCACTGAAGCTTTCTTT

clone size: many
D gene: -
V gene: TRBV3-1
J gene: TRBJ1-1
CDR3 protein: CASNGQGSEAFF
CDR3 DNA: TGTGCCAGCAATGGGCAGGGCTCTGAAGCTTTCTTT

clone size: few
D gene: -
V gene: TRBV15
J gene: TRBJ1-1
CDR3 protein: CATSRERGTEAFF
CDR3 DNA: TGTGCCACCAGCAGGGAGAGGGGTACTGAAGCTTTCTTT

clone size: many
D gene: -
V gene: TRBV11-2
J gene: TRBJ1-2
CDR3 protein: CASRGGPGSYGYTF
CDR3 DNA: TGTGCCAGCAGGGGAGGGCCGGGCTCCTATGGCTACACCTTC

clone size: many
D gene: -
V gene: TRBV9
J gene: TRBJ2-5
CDR3 protein: CASSPRDEETQYF
CDR3 DNA: TGTGCCAGCAGCCCCCGGGACGAAGAGACCCAGTACTTC

clone size: -
D gene: TRBD2
V gene: TRBV3-1
J gene: TRBJ2-1
CDR3 protein: CASSQDTLAGGPRNEQFF
CDR3 DNA: TGTGCCAGCAGCCAAGATACGCTAGCGGGAGGGCCTAGGAATGAGCAGTTCTTC

clone size: -
D gene: TRBD1
V gene: TRBV6-1
J gene: TRBJ1-5
CDR3 protein: CASSAPRDSLNQPQHF
CDR3 DNA: TGTGCCAGCAGTGCTCCCCGGGACAGTCTCAATCAGCCCCAGCATTTT

clone size: many
D gene: TRBD1
V gene: TRBV5-8
J gene: TRBJ1-2
CDR3 protein: CASREVGTDYGYTF
CDR3 DNA: TGTGCCAGCAGGGAGGTCGGGACAGACTATGGCTACACCTTC

clone size: -
D gene: TRBD1
V gene: TRBV5-6
J gene: TRBJ2-6
CDR3 protein: CASSFWDRPPIGANVLTF
CDR3 DNA: TGTGCCAGCAGCTTTTGGGACAGGCCTCCTATCGGGGCCAACGTCCTGACTTTC